Each of the 10 T cell receptor beta chains below was sequenced from the same sample in a study of cytomegalovirus exposure and HLA in healthy donors. PCR primers comprised 60 Vbeta and 13 Jbeta primers. Assay: immunoSEQ multiplex PCR; the TCRdb copy retains only in-frame clones and omits some. The repertoire holds about 150,000 clones, with approximately 87% as singletons. The specimen sequenced was PBMCs. Receptor source: a man between 35 and 55 years old in good health and CMV-seronegative.

The chain is built from TRBV5-6 and TRBJ2-1; possibly TRBD2 for D (5 bases). Per the germline V gene, CDR1 is SGHDT and CDR2 is YYEEEE. The germline V and J ends were trimmed by 5 bases and 5 bases, with 5 bases remaining between them. The CDR3 spans 11 residues. CDR3 amino acids: CASRADNEQFF. CDR3 coding DNA: TGTGCCAGCAGAGCGGACAATGAGCAGTTCTTC.

This clone was picked up a small number of times. J is TRBJ1-1 and V is TRBV11-1, with 8 bases matching TRBD1. Losses at the gene ends were 5 bases for V and 1 base for J; bases not matched to a gene: 6. CDR1 and CDR2 (germline): SGHAT, FQDESV (reference sequence). This CDR3 region has 15 residues. The CDR3: CASSKRQGPNTEAFF. The CDR3, as DNA: TGTGCCAGCAGCAAACGACAGGGGCCGAACACTGAAGCTTTCTTT.

J is TRBJ2-7 and V is TRBV4-3; D uncertain. The CDR3 is 15 amino acids. The ends were cut back, 0 bases at V and 0 bases at J, with 9 bases in the middle. Germline CDR1 reads LGHNA; CDR2 reads YSLEER. The CDR3 bases are TGCGCCAGCAGCCAAGATTTGGAGAGCTCCTACGAGCAGTACTTC. This gives the protein CASSQDLESSYEQYF.

The V gene is TRBV11-1, the J gene TRBJ2-7, with D tentatively TRBD2 (6 bases). Trimming cost V 5 bases and J 5 bases, with 19 bases left between them. The CDR3 has 15 residues. Per the germline V gene, CDR1 is SGHAT and CDR2 is FQDESV (reference sequence). The CDR3: CASSPRGAGMDEQYF. The DNA of the CDR3 is TGTGCCAGCAGCCCACGCGGGGCGGGAATGGACGAGCAGTACTTC.

Concerning this clone itself: One end of the junction does not line up with germline, which may come from a read error. The chain has TRBV14 and TRBJ2-7; D is perhaps TRBD1 (6 bases). There are 13 residues in the CDR3. Germline V CDR1 and CDR2: SGHDN, FVKESK. The CDR3 coding sequence is TGTGCCGGCAGCTTGGACAGATCCTACGAGCAGTACTTC. This gives the protein CAGSLDRSYEQYF.

This chain uses TRBV7-2 with TRBJ2-7; 10 nucleotides agree with TRBD2. CDR1 is SGHTA and CDR2 is FQGNSA in the germline V gene. V lost 2 bases, J lost 4 bases, and 5 bases stayed unmatched. The CDR3 spans 15 residues. The CDR3 reads CASSLLAGGGYEQYF. In nucleotides, the CDR3 is TGTGCCAGCAGCTTATTAGCGGGGGGTGGATACGAGCAGTACTTC.

The gene calls are TRBV6-5 and TRBJ1-4, with D possibly being TRBD1 (5 bases). V was shortened by 0 bases and J by 8 bases, with 13 bases between the two germline ends. Germline lookup yields CDR1 MNHEY and CDR2 SVGAGI. The CDR3 consists of 15 residues. The CDR3 nucleotides read TGTGCCAGCAGTTACTCGTTTCCAGGGAGGGAAAAACTGTTTTTT. This codes for CASSYSFPGREKLFF.

The V call is TRBV5-5, the J call TRBJ2-1; TRBD2 agrees at 9 bases. This CDR3 region has 17 residues. Losses at the gene ends were 0 bases for V and 3 bases for J; bases not matched to a gene: 7. From germline, CDR1 is SGHKS and CDR2 YYEKEE (reference sequence). CDR3 DNA sequence: TGTGCCAGCAGCTTGGAATTAGCGGGGGCTATCTACAATGAGCAGTTCTTC. It codes for CASSLELAGAIYNEQFF. Based on the CDR3 plus reference TRBV5-5 and TRBJ2-1, the full variable domain is DAGVTQSPTHLIKTRGQQVTLRCSPISGHKSVSWYQQVLGQGPQFIFQYYEKEERGRGNFPDRFSARQFPNYSSELNVNALLLGDSALYLCASSLELAGAIYNEQFFGPGTRLTVL.

The chain recombines TRBV5-1 with TRBJ2-5, with 10 positions matching TRBD1. The CDR3 covers 15 residues. From germline, CDR1 is SGHRS and CDR2 YFSETQ. J was trimmed by 5 bases and V by 0 bases; bases with no gene match: 4. The DNA of the CDR3 is TGCGCCAGCAGCTTGGAGGGACAGGGGTGGGAGACCCAGTACTTC. Its protein product is CASSLEGQGWETQYF.

J is TRBJ2-5 and V is TRBV7-9; 10 bases are a match to TRBD1. The CDR3 spans 15 residues. Germline lookup yields CDR1 SEHNR and CDR2 FQNEAQ (reference sequence). J was trimmed by 5 bases and V by 6 bases; bases with no gene match: 9. Written as DNA, the CDR3 is TGTGCCAGCAGTCCATCGACAGGGGGCTGGGAGACCCAGTACTTC. Encoded protein: CASSPSTGGWETQYF.